Below are 6 T cell receptor beta chains sequenced from a single sample in a study of T-cell memory formation after mild COVID-19. Each CDR3 protein gets one entry after TCRdb re-called the 5' RACE reads with MiXCR. In the table there are almost 250,000 distinct CDR3 sequences, 15% to 17% of which are singletons. Sequencing used PBMCs or a T cell subset sorted from them (not recorded which). These receptors were collected from an adult woman who had mild COVID-19 (a few samples of this study predate the infection). Cell type and time point are not known.

This clonotype was seen more than once but under ten times. This chain connects TRBV9 to TRBJ2-5; 9 nucleotides match TRBD1. J was trimmed by 2 bases and V by 4 bases; bases with no gene match: 9. The CDR3 consists of 16 residues. Germline V lookup: CDR1 SGDLS, CDR2 YYNGEE. CDR3 in DNA: TGTGCCAGCAGCATACGACAGGGGGGCCTACAAGAGACCCAGTACTTC. It specifies CASSIRQGGLQETQYF.

The genes are TRBV5-5 and TRBJ2-7; TRBD1 aligns across 10 bases. Germline CDR1 reads SGHKS; CDR2 reads YYEKEE (reference sequence). The CDR3 loop spans 15 amino acids. J lost 3 bases, V lost 4 bases, and 7 bases had no gene match. The CDR3 sequence: CASSLGQGFFYEQYF. The CDR3 DNA reads as TGTGCCAGCAGCCTGGGACAGGGGTTTTTCTACGAGCAGTACTTC.

This chain connects TRBV25-1 to TRBJ1-1; 8 bases line up with TRBD1. From germline, CDR1 is MGHDK and CDR2 SYGVNS. The ends lost 1 base at V and 1 base at J; junction bases unmatched: 5. The CDR3 spans 16 residues. The CDR3 loop is CASSESTGVGNTEAFF. CDR3 bases: TGTGCCAGCAGTGAATCGACAGGGGTCGGGAACACTGAAGCTTTCTTT. The full variable domain, its missing parts supplied by reference TRBV25-1 and TRBJ1-1, is EADIYQTPRYLVIGTGKKITLECSQTMGHDKMYWYQQDPGMELHLIHYSYGVNSTEKGDLSSESTVSRIRTEHFPLTLESARPSHTSQYLCASSESTGVGNTEAFFGQGTRLTVV.

The rearrangement links TRBV6-1 to TRBJ1-5; no clear D gene. In germline, CDR1 is MNHNS, CDR2 SASEGT. V was clipped by 4 bases and J by 2 bases, with 9 bases between them. The CDR3 has 14 residues. CDR3 protein: CASSANSRNQPQHF. Written as DNA, the CDR3 is TGTGCCAGCAGTGCCAACAGTCGCAATCAGCCCCAGCATTTT.

In its sample, this clonotype was seen a few times. The J gene is TRBJ1-2, the V gene TRBV4-1; D is ambiguous. Germline V gene lookup returns CDR1 MGHRA and CDR2 YSYEKL. The CDR3 sequence is 13 residues long. Trimming removed 0 bases at V and 4 bases at J, with 6 bases between. CDR3 protein: CASSQEDFYGYTF. The DNA of the CDR3 is TGCGCCAGCAGCCAAGAGGACTTCTATGGCTACACCTTC.

This clonotype was detected a few times. CDR3 bases: TGTGCCAGCAGCTTCGGAGGGCCAGGGGGCGAGCAGTACTTC. It specifies CASSFGGPGGEQYF. The chain has TRBV5-4 and TRBJ2-7; weak D call: TRBD1 (7 bases). Looked up from germline, CDR1 is SGHNT and CDR2 is YYREEE (reference sequence). This CDR3 contains 14 residues. V lost 2 bases and J lost 6, with 15 bases in between.